This T cell receptor beta chain was profiled in a study of shared clonotypes between healthy human individuals. Study details: The donor group consisted of two women and a few men, aged 18 to 49. The study, taken as a whole, reports: In contrast to clonotypes shared by all four donors, non-shared clonotypes had lower generation probabilities.

Germline CDR1 reads MNHEY; CDR2 reads SVGAGI. The CDR3 has 12 residues. Trimming stripped 5 bases from V and 5 bases from J, with 10 bases between. Sorted-subset replicate PCRs used 200 to 250 ng DNA, tens of thousands of T cell genomes. In the source study's methods: Without quality scores, immunoSEQ junctional reads could not be filtered like full-length reads. Assay: immunoSEQ multiplex PCR; the TCRdb copy retains only in-frame clones and omits some. V, J and clone size are those of that table, while D and trimming were read from the DNA. The table lists some 2.3 million clones, more than 85% of them singletons. About this clone itself: No antigen is known for it.

Sequencing was performed on naive CD4+ T cells from PBMCs. The subset is: CD45RA+ positively selected. This clonotype originated in a man between 18 and 29 years old in good health. Some clones in this sample may be carry-over from other donors' samples. This chain uses TRBV6-5 with TRBJ2-7; perhaps D is TRBD1 or TRBD2 (5 bases each). The CDR3 spells CASSTRGNEQYF. CDR3 sequence (DNA): TGTGCCAGCAGTACTCGGGGCAACGAGCAGTACTTC.